The 21 T cell receptor beta chains below come from one sample, sequenced in a study of blood T cell repertoires in COVID-19. Assay used: immunoSEQ multiplex PCR; TCRdb lists only in-frame clones, some missing. The profile shows 200,000 to 300,000 clones, approximately 90% of them singletons. The sequencing input was peripheral blood. Receptors originate from a woman aged 30 to 39 with COVID-19, enrolled during active disease.

The chain recombines TRBV6-6 with TRBJ2-1; 7 bases line up with TRBD2. The CDR3 runs to 13 residues. Germline values: CDR1 MNHNY, CDR2 SVGAGI (reference sequence). Trimming cost V 8 bases and J 6 bases; bases outside gene matches: 7. The CDR3 loop reads CASHSGPGNEQFF. The DNA of the CDR3 is TGTGCCAGCCATAGCGGGCCAGGCAATGAGCAGTTCTTC.

The CDR3 DNA reads TGTGCCAGCTCACAAGGGACAGGGTCGGGCGAGCAGTACGTC. This gives the protein CASSQGTGSGEQYV. The J gene is TRBJ2-7, the V gene TRBV18; 9 nucleotides line up with TRBD1. V was clipped by 4 bases and J by 6 bases; unmatched bases: 7. The germline V gene encodes CDR1 KGHSH and CDR2 LQKENI. This CDR3 spans 14 amino acids.

This rearrangement joins TRBV6-5 to TRBJ1-2; 7 bases fit TRBD1. Looked up from germline, CDR1 is MNHEY and CDR2 is SVGAGI. The CDR3 length is 15 residues. Germline trimming cut 10 bases from V and 6 bases from J; bases unmatched to any gene: 17. The CDR3 is CATTRLRRQGDGYTF. CDR3 DNA sequence: TGTGCCACCACCCGATTGAGAAGACAGGGAGATGGCTACACCTTC.

On this clone itself: The junction shows a germline mismatch at one end, possibly a read error. V usage is TRBV6-4 and J usage is TRBJ2-7; 7 positions match TRBD1. CDR1 is MRHNA and CDR2 is SNTAGT in the germline V gene. The CDR3 sequence is 9 residues long. CDR3 coding DNA: TGTGCCAGCGAGAGGGACAGAACCTTC. Translated, it gives CASERDRTF.

This rearrangement joins TRBV4-3 to TRBJ1-3; possible D gene TRBD1, 5 bases. The CDR3 is 15 residues long. V was shortened by 2 bases and J by 2 bases, with 10 bases between the two germline ends. The germline V gene has CDR1 LGHNA and CDR2 YSLEER. CDR3 nucleotides: TGCGCCAGCAGCCAACGTGCGACAGCTGGAAACACCATATATTTT. It translates to CASSQRATAGNTIYF.

The gene calls are TRBV7-8 and TRBJ1-1; D unresolved. This CDR3 is built from 15 residues. The V gene lost 2 bases and the J gene lost 1 base, with 11 bases spanning the gap. Germline lookup yields CDR1 SGHVS and CDR2 FQNEAQ. CDR3 protein: CASSLIVGENTEAFF. For the CDR3, the DNA is TGTGCCAGCAGCTTAATCGTTGGAGAGAACACTGAAGCTTTCTTT.

The rearrangement joins TRBV10-1 to TRBJ2-3; D is unclear. Germline CDR1 WNHNN, CDR2 SYGVQD (reference sequence). The CDR3 contains 16 residues. With 0 bases removed from V and 2 bases from J, the gap between germline ends came to 12 bases. The chain's CDR3 is CASSESAESPTDTQYF. The CDR3 coding sequence is TGCGCCAGCAGTGAGTCTGCGGAGAGTCCCACAGATACGCAGTATTTT.

Written as DNA, the CDR3 is TGTGCCAGCAGCCGGGGGGGGGCTAGCGGGACTAATGAGCAGTTCTTC. Amino acids: CASSRGGASGTNEQFF. The V call is TRBV11-3, the J call TRBJ2-1; 9 bases fit TRBD2. With 5 bases clipped from V and 7 bases from J, the junction kept 12 bases outside the gene matches. Germline V gene sequence: CDR1 SGHNT, CDR2 YENEEA. CDR3 length equals 16 residues.

The V gene is TRBV2, the J gene TRBJ1-1; no definite D call. Germline CDR1 reads SNHLY; CDR2 reads FYNNEI. The CDR3 spans 13 residues. V was trimmed by 9 bases and J by 6 bases, leaving 17 bases between them. The CDR3 loop is CASGWRQQPEAFF. For the CDR3, the DNA is TGTGCCAGTGGGTGGAGGCAGCAGCCTGAAGCTTTCTTT.

Only one count was recorded for this clone. The CDR3: CASSLGGRGDTQYF. Here the CDR3 DNA reads TGCGCCAGCAGTCTGGGGGGGAGGGGAGATACGCAGTATTTT. The rearrangement links TRBV4-3 to TRBJ2-3; 7 bases are a match to TRBD2. The CDR3 is 14 amino acids. The V gene's germline CDR1 is LGHNA and CDR2 YSLEER. With 6 bases clipped from V and 5 bases from J, the junction kept 8 bases outside the gene matches.

The chain is built from TRBV9 and TRBJ1-2; D perhaps matches TRBD1 (5 bases). V was clipped by 4 bases and J by 4 bases, with 14 bases between them. CDR1 and CDR2 from the germline V gene are SGDLS and YYNGEE. This CDR3 is 14 amino acids long. As DNA, the CDR3 is TGTGCCAGCAGCCCCGACTTAGGGGTCTATGGCTACACCTTC. Translated: CASSPDLGVYGYTF.

The chain combines TRBV6-5 with TRBJ1-2; D gene uncertain. The CDR3 is made up of 11 amino acids. Germline loops: CDR1 MNHEY, CDR2 SVGAGI. V shed 6 bases and J shed 8 bases, with 10 bases lying between them. As DNA, the CDR3 is TGTGCCAGCAGCCCAGGTCGCGGCTACACCTTC. It yields the protein CASSPGRGYTF.

This sequence joins TRBV5-1 and TRBJ2-5, with 12 bases aligning to TRBD1. CDR1 and CDR2 from the germline V gene are SGHRS and YFSETQ. The CDR3 spans 17 residues. Germline trimming cut 4 bases from V and 5 bases from J; bases unmatched to any gene: 12. The CDR3 is CASSTGPGQGAGETQYF. CDR3 DNA sequence: TGCGCCAGCAGCACGGGTCCGGGACAGGGGGCCGGGGAGACCCAGTACTTC.

This sequence joins TRBV7-9 and TRBJ2-7; D possibly corresponds to TRBD2 (5 bases). Per germline, CDR1 SEHNR and CDR2 FQNEAQ (reference sequence). CDR3 length: 17 amino acids. Trimming stripped 0 bases from V and 5 bases from J, with 20 bases between. Written as DNA, the CDR3 is TGTGCCAGCAGCTTAGCCGGCGAACTAGTCGTCCCGAACGAGCAGTACTTC. It encodes CASSLAGELVVPNEQYF.

This sequence joins TRBV30 and TRBJ2-6, with a possible D match to TRBD2 (5 bases). V was cut by 1 base and J by 0 bases, with 7 bases left in between. The CDR3 contains 15 residues. Germline V CDR1 and CDR2: GTSNPN, SVGIG (reference sequence). CDR3 nucleotide sequence: TGTGCCTGGAGTGACCGGGACTCTGGGGCCAACGTCCTGACTTTC. Translated, it gives CAWSDRDSGANVLTF. The full variable domain, completed using reference TRBV30 and TRBJ2-6, is SQTIHQWPATLVQPVGSPLSLECTVEGTSNPNLYWYRQAAGRGLQLLFYSVGIGQISSEVPQNLSASRPQDRQFILSSKKLLLSDSGFYLCAWSDRDSGANVLTFGAGSRLTVL.

This chain joins TRBV10-1 and TRBJ1-1, with unresolved D. V was clipped by 0 bases and J by 3 bases, with 5 bases between them. This CDR3 has 13 amino acids. The germline V gene encodes CDR1 WNHNN and CDR2 SYGVQD (reference sequence). This CDR3 is CASSESSHTEAFF. The CDR3 nucleotides read TGCGCCAGCAGTGAGTCGAGCCACACTGAAGCTTTCTTT.

The chain is built from TRBV6-5 and TRBJ1-4; D might be TRBD1 (6 bases). V was trimmed by 6 bases and J by 6 bases, leaving 17 bases between them. Germline CDR1 reads MNHEY; CDR2 reads SVGAGI. This CDR3 comprises 15 residues. The CDR3 region is CASRPWGGRDEKLFF. Written as DNA, the CDR3 is TGTGCCAGCAGACCCTGGGGGGGGCGAGATGAAAAACTGTTTTTT.

The V and J genes are TRBV7-2 and TRBJ2-3; 12 bases agree with TRBD2. V shed 3 bases, J shed 0 bases, and the junction held 4 bases outside the gene matches. The CDR3 is 17 amino acids. Germline CDR1 is SGHTA and CDR2 is FQGNSA. Here the CDR3 reads CASSFEGTSGSTDTQYF. The CDR3 bases are TGTGCCAGCAGCTTCGAGGGGACTAGCGGGAGCACAGATACGCAGTATTTT.

The CDR3 loop reads CASSRAGDEQYV. The CDR3 region has the DNA TGTGCCAGCAGCCGTGCGGGGGACGAGCAGTACGTC. The gene calls are TRBV7-9 and TRBJ2-7; TRBD2 agrees at 7 bases. Germline lookup yields CDR1 SEHNR and CDR2 FQNEAQ (reference sequence). V lost 5 bases to trimming and J lost 5 bases; unmatched junction nucleotides: 3. The CDR3 length is 12 residues.

This clone was seen a handful of times. The rearrangement joins TRBV10-2 to TRBJ2-1, with TRBD1 as a possible D gene (6 bases). V was shortened by 5 bases and J by 7 bases, with 9 bases between the two germline ends. Germline V CDR1 and CDR2: WSHSY, SAAADI. The CDR3 is made up of 12 amino acids. The CDR3 reads CASSRDRNEQFF. For the CDR3, the DNA is TGCGCCAGCAGTCGAGACAGGAATGAGCAGTTCTTC.

This clone was seen a handful of times. J is TRBJ1-1 and V is TRBV28; D remains ambiguous. Germline V CDR1 and CDR2: MDHEN, SYDVKM. The CDR3 covers 13 residues. V lost 6 bases, J lost 1 base, and 9 bases lay in between. The CDR3 nucleotides read TGTGCCAGCAGCCCTAATACGAACACTGAAGCTTTCTTT. It encodes CASSPNTNTEAFF.